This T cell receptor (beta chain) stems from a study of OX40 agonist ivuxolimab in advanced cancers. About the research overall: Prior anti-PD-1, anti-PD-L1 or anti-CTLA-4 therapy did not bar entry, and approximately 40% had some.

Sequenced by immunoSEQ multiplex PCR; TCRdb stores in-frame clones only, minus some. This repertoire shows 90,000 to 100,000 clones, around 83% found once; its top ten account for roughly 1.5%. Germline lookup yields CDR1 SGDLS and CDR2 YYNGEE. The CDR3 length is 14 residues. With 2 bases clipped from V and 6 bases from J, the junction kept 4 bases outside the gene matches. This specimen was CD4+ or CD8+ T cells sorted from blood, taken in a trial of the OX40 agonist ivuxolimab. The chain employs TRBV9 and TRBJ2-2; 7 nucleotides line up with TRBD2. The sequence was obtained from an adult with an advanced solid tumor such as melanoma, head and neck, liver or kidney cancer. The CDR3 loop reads CASSVGLAAGELFF. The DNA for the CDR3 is TGTGCCAGCAGCGTCGGCCTAGCGGCCGGGGAGCTGTTTTTT.